This TCR beta chain was captured in a study of radiation and T cells in renal cell carcinoma. With regard to this clone: The target antigen is unknown.

Trimming took 7 bases from V and 5 from J; bases not matched to a gene: 13. The CDR3 loop spans 16 amino acids. Germline values: CDR1 SGDLS, CDR2 YYNGEE. The study's findings and limits: In blood, top tumor clones expanded by 2 weeks, shrinking by 4. Pretreatment tumor biopsies were lacking, so baseline clonotypes are unknown.

Specified time point: blood 4 weeks post-SBRT, at nephrectomy. Sample treatment: 15 Gy SBRT to primary tumor, nephrectomy 4 weeks later. Nephrectomy followed 15 Gy stereotactic body radiation by 4 weeks. After SBRT, blood was collected at 2 and 4 weeks, plus baseline. The data were produced by immunoSEQ multiplex PCR, yet TCRdb's version contains in-frame clones alone and is incomplete. Among about 170,000 clones listed, 88% were seen once. The sequence derives from a woman aged 45-65 years with renal cell carcinoma. Here the sequenced sample was blood, taken from a patient whose treatment included radiotherapy and nephrectomy. This chain uses TRBV9 with TRBJ2-3; 10 bases are shared with TRBD1. The CDR3 is CASCVGDRGSGDTQYF. CDR3 DNA sequence: TGTGCCAGCTGTGTGGGGGACAGGGGTAGCGGAGATACGCAGTATTTT.